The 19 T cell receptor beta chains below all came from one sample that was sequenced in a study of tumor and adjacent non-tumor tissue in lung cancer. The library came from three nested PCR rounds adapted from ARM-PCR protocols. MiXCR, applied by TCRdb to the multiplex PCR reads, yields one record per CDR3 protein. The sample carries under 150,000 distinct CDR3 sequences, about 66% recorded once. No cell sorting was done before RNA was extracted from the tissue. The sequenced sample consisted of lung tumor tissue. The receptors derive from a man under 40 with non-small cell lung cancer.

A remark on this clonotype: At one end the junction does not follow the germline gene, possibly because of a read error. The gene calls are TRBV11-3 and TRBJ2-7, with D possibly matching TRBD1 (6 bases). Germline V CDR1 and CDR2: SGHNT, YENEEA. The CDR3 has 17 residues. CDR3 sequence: CASSLSLGAVTGDEQYF. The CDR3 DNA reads TGTGCCAGTAGCTTAAGTTTAGGTGCCGTGACAGGAGACGAGCAGTACTTC.

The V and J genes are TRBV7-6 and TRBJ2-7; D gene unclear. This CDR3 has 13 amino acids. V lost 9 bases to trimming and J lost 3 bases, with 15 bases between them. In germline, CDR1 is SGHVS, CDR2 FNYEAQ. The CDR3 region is CASSMGVGYEQYF. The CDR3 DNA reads TGTGCCAGTAGCATGGGTGTCGGCTACGAGCAGTACTTC. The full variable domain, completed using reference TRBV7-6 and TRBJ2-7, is GAGVSQSPRYKVTKRGQDVALRCDPISGHVSLYWYRQALGQGPEFLTYFNYEAQQDKSGLPNDRFSAERPEGSISTLTIQRTEQRDSAMYRCASSMGVGYEQYFGPGTRLTVT.

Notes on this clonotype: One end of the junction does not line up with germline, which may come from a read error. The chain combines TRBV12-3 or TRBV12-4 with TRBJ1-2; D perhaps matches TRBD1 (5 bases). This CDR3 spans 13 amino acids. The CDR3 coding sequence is TGTGCCAGCAGTTTCGGGACGGAGTATGGTTACACCTTC. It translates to CASSFGTEYGYTF.

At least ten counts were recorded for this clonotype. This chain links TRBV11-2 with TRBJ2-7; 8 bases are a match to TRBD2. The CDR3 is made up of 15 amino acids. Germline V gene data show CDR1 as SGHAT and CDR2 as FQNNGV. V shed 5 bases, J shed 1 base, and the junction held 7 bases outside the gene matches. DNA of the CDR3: TGTGCCAGCAGCACCCCAGCGGGAGTTTCCTACGAGCAGTACTTC. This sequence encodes CASSTPAGVSYEQYF.

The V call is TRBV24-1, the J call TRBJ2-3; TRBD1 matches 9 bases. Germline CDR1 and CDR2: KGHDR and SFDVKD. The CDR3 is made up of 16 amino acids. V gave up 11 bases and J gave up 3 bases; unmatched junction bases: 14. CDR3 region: CASSAPETGGTDTQYF. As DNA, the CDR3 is TGTGCCAGCAGCGCGCCGGAGACAGGGGGAACAGATACGCAGTATTTT.

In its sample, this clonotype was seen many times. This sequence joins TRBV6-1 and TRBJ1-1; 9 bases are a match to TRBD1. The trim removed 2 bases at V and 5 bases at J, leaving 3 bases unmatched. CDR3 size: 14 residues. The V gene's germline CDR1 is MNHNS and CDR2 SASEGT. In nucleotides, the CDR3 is TGTGCCAGCAGTGAAAGGACAGGGGTTACTGAAGCTTTCTTT. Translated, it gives CASSERTGVTEAFF.

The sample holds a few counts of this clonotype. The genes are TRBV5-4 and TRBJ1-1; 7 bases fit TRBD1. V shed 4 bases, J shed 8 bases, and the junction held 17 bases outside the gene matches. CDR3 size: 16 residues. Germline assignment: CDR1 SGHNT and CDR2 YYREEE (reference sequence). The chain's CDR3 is CASSRHLGQLLGEAFF. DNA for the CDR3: TGTGCCAGCAGCCGCCACCTGGGACAGCTCCTAGGGGAAGCTTTCTTT. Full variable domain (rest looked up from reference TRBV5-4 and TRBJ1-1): ETGVTQSPTHLIKTRGQQVTLRCSSQSGHNTVSWYQQALGQGPQFIFQYYREEENGRGNFPPRFSGLQFPNYSSELNVNALELDDSALYLCASSRHLGQLLGEAFFGQGTRLTVV.

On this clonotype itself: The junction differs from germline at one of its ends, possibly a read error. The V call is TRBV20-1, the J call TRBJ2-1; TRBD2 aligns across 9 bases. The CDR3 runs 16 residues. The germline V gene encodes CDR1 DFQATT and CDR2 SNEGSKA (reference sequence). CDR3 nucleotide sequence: TGCAATGCCCAGACTAGCGGCAGGTCAACCTACAATGTGCAGTTCTTC. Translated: CNAQTSGRSTYNVQFF.

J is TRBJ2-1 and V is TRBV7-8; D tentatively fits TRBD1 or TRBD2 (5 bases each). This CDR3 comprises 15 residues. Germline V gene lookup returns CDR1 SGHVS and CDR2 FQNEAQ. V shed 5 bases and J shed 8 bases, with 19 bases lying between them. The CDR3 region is CASSITPGPTDEQFF. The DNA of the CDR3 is TGTGCCAGCAGCATAACCCCGGGACCTACGGATGAGCAGTTCTTC.

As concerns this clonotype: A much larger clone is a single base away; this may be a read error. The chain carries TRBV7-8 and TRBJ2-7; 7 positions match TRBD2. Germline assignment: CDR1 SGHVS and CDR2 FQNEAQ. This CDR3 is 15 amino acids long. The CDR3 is CASSPASGQSCEQYF. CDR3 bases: TGTGCCAGCAGCCCTGCTAGCGGCCAATCCTGCGAGCAGTACTTC.

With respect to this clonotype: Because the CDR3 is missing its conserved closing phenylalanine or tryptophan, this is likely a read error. CDR3 sequence reads: CASSRGSNYTL. The CDR3 DNA reads as TGTGCCAGCAGTAGGGGGTCAAACTACACCTTA. The rearrangement links TRBV12-3 or TRBV12-4 to TRBJ1-2, with a tentative D call TRBD1 (6 bases). Trimming removed 5 bases at V and 10 bases at J, with 11 bases between. This CDR3 has 11 residues.

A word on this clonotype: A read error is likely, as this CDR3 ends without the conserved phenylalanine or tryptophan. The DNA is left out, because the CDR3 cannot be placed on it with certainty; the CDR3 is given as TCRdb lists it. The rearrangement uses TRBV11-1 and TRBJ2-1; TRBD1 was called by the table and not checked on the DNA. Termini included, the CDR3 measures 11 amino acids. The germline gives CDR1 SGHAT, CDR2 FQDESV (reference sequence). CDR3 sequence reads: CDSIYSGVTFL.

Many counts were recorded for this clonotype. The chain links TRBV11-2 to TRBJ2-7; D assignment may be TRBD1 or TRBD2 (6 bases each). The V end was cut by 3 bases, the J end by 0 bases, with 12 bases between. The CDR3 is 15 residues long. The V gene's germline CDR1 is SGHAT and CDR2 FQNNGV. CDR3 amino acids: CASSFRGAYSYEQYF. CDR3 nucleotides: TGTGCCAGCAGCTTTAGGGGGGCGTACTCCTACGAGCAGTACTTC.

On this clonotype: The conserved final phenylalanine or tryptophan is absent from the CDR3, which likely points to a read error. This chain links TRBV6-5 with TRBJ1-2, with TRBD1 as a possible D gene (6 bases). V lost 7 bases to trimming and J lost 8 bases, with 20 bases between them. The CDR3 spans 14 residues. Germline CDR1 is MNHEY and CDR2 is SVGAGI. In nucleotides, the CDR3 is TGTGCCAGCACCGCAGTACAGGGCGCGAGGGGCTACACCTTG. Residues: CASTAVQGARGYTL.

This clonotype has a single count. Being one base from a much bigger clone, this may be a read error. The CDR3 spells CAISKDSMHIEAFF. The CDR3 region has the DNA TGTGCCATCAGTAAGGACAGCATGCACATTGAAGCTTTCTTT. This chain links TRBV10-3 with TRBJ1-1; weak D call: TRBD1 (6 bases). CDR1 is ENHRY and CDR2 is SYGVKD in the germline V gene. V was trimmed by 5 bases and J by 7 bases, leaving 17 bases between them. The CDR3 is made up of 14 amino acids.

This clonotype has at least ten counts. CDR3 DNA: TGCAGTGTTTTGGGGGATGTAGGGTATGAGCAGTTCTTC. This sequence encodes CSVLGDVGYEQFF. The chain is built from TRBV20-1 and TRBJ2-1; D tentatively fits TRBD1 or TRBD2 (5 bases each). This CDR3 contains 13 residues. Deletions cut 7 bases from V and 8 bases from J, with 18 bases between. CDR1 and CDR2 (germline): DFQATT, SNEGSKA (reference sequence).

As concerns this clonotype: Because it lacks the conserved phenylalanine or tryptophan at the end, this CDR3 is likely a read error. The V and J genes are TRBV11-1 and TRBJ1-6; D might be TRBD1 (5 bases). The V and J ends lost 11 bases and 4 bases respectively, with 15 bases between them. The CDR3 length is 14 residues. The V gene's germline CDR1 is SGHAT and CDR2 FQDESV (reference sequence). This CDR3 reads CADSADTYNSPLHL. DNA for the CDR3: TGTGCCGACAGCGCCGACACTTATAATTCACCCCTCCACTTG.

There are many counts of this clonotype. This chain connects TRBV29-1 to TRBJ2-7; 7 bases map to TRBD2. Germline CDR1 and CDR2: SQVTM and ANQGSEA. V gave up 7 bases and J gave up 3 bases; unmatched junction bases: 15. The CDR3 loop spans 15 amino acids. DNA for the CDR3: TGCAGCGCGGAGACGGGGCGGGAGTGGGACTACGAGCAGTACTTC. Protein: CSAETGREWDYEQYF.

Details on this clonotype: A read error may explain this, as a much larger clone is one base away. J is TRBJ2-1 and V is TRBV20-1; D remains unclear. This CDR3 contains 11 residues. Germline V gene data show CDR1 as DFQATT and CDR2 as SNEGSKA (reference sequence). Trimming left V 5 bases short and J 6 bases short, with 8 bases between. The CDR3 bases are TGCAGTGCTGGGCCGAGCAATGAGCAGTTCTTC. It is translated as CSAGPSNEQFF.